A selection of T cell receptor beta chains follows, all from one sample in a study of blood T cell repertoires in COVID-19. The repertoire was sequenced with immunoSEQ multiplex PCR; TCRdb's copy has only in-frame clones and lacks some. The sample yields approximately 300,000 clones, over 90% seen once. The sequencing sample was made of PBMCs or T cells enriched from blood (not recorded which). The receptors here all came from a young woman who had been exposed to COVID-19. CDR3s include the opening cysteine and the closing phenylalanine or tryptophan. Each record gives: V gene, J gene, clone size, D gene, CDR3 DNA, CDR3 protein. A D gene is named only where the DNA matches it firmly. Part of the rows lack a size; the others show once, few, many or a class for expanded clones.

V gene: TRBV24-1; J gene: TRBJ2-3; clone size: NA; D gene: TRBD2; CDR3 DNA: TGTGCCACCAGTGATTCTAGCGGGGATACGCAGTATTTT; CDR3 protein: CATSDSSGDTQYF
V gene: TRBV7-9; J gene: TRBJ1-5; clone size: NA; D gene: NA; CDR3 DNA: TGTGCCAGCAGCCCCGCGGGGGATCCCAATCAGCCCCAGCATTTT; CDR3 protein: CASSPAGDPNQPQHF
V gene: TRBV19; J gene: TRBJ1-2; clone size: NA; D gene: NA; CDR3 DNA: TGTGCCAGTAGTCCGCAGATTCTGTATGGCTACACCTTC; CDR3 protein: CASSPQILYGYTF
V gene: TRBV4-2; J gene: TRBJ1-2; clone size: NA; D gene: NA; CDR3 DNA: TGTGCCAGCAGCCAAGATCAACAGGGTGACTATGGCTACACCTTC; CDR3 protein: CASSQDQQGDYGYTF
V gene: TRBV29-1; J gene: TRBJ1-3; clone size: NA; D gene: NA; CDR3 DNA: TGCAGCGTTGTCAGTGGAAACACCATATATTTT; CDR3 protein: CSVVSGNTIYF
V gene: TRBV5-1; J gene: TRBJ2-7; clone size: NA; D gene: TRBD1; CDR3 DNA: TGCGCCAGCAGCGTGGGACAGAACTCCTACGAGCAGTACTTC; CDR3 protein: CASSVGQNSYEQYF
V gene: TRBV30; J gene: TRBJ2-7; clone size: NA; D gene: TRBD1; CDR3 DNA: TGTGCCTGGAGGAGGACAGGAGCCTACGAGCAGTACTTC; CDR3 protein: CAWRRTGAYEQYF
V gene: TRBV12-3/TRBV12-4; J gene: TRBJ1-3; clone size: NA; D gene: NA; CDR3 DNA: TGTGCCAGCCCAGGGCCAGGGGCGACCACCATATATTTT; CDR3 protein: CASPGPGATTIYF
V gene: TRBV4-1; J gene: TRBJ1-2; clone size: NA; D gene: TRBD1; CDR3 DNA: TGCGCCAGCAGCCAAGACGGCACAGGGGAGAACTATGGCTACACCTTC; CDR3 protein: CASSQDGTGENYGYTF
V gene: TRBV7-9; J gene: TRBJ1-1; clone size: once; D gene: NA; CDR3 DNA: TGTGCCAGCAGCTTAAAAGGACAGTACACTGAAGCTTTCTTT; CDR3 protein: CASSLKGQYTEAFF
V gene: TRBV5-1; J gene: TRBJ2-1; clone size: NA; D gene: NA; CDR3 DNA: TGCGCCAGCAGCTTGGGGGCCGGGAACGAGCAGTTCTTC; CDR3 protein: CASSLGAGNEQFF
V gene: TRBV29-1; J gene: TRBJ1-2; clone size: once; D gene: TRBD1; CDR3 DNA: TGCAGCGCGCGCGGGACAGGGCGATTCTATGGCTACACCTTC; CDR3 protein: CSARGTGRFYGYTF
V gene: TRBV21-1; J gene: TRBJ1-2; clone size: NA; D gene: NA; CDR3 DNA: TGTGCCAGCAGCCCCCGGGAGGGGTGGGCTGGCTACACCTTC; CDR3 protein: CASSPREGWAGYTF
V gene: TRBV9; J gene: TRBJ1-2; clone size: NA; D gene: NA; CDR3 DNA: TGTGCCAGCAGCGTAGAGGCGGTAAACTATGGCTACACCTTC; CDR3 protein: CASSVEAVNYGYTF
V gene: TRBV10-3; J gene: TRBJ1-2; clone size: NA; D gene: NA; CDR3 DNA: TGTGCCATCAGTGAGCGGGGTCAGGATGGCTACACCTTC; CDR3 protein: CAISERGQDGYTF
V gene: TRBV6-5; J gene: TRBJ1-6; clone size: few; D gene: NA; CDR3 DNA: TGTGCCAGCAGTTACTCGGGCGACGGTTCACCCCTCCACTTT; CDR3 protein: CASSYSGDGSPLHF
V gene: TRBV6-5; J gene: TRBJ1-6; clone size: NA; D gene: NA; CDR3 DNA: TGTGCCAGCCTTTTCAGGTTGGATGCACCCCTCCACTTT; CDR3 protein: CASLFRLDAPLHF
V gene: TRBV13; J gene: TRBJ2-7; clone size: NA; D gene: TRBD2; CDR3 DNA: TGTGCCAGCAGCCCCGGGACTAGTCAATACTACGAGCAGTACTTC; CDR3 protein: CASSPGTSQYYEQYF
V gene: TRBV5-4; J gene: TRBJ2-4; clone size: once; D gene: NA; CDR3 DNA: TGTGCCAGCAGCCCCGAGGTCGCGGACATTCAGTACTTC; CDR3 protein: CASSPEVADIQYF
V gene: TRBV6-5; J gene: TRBJ1-1; clone size: NA; D gene: TRBD1; CDR3 DNA: TGTGCCAGCAGTAGGGCAACAGGGGGGAGTGAAGCTTTCTTT; CDR3 protein: CASSRATGGSEAFF
V gene: TRBV6-5; J gene: TRBJ1-1; clone size: NA; D gene: NA; CDR3 DNA: TGTGCCAGCAGTTACGCCGTTGGGAGGAACACTGAAGCTTTCTTT; CDR3 protein: CASSYAVGRNTEAFF
V gene: TRBV5-6; J gene: TRBJ1-1; clone size: NA; D gene: TRBD1; CDR3 DNA: TGTGCCAGCAGGGACAGGGCTGGTGACACCGAAGCTTTCTTT; CDR3 protein: CASRDRAGDTEAFF
V gene: TRBV27; J gene: TRBJ2-3; clone size: NA; D gene: TRBD2; CDR3 DNA: TGTGCCAGCAGTCCCTCCCCAGCGGGGGGGATCACAGATACGCAGTATTTT; CDR3 protein: CASSPSPAGGITDTQYF
V gene: TRBV11-1; J gene: TRBJ2-1; clone size: NA; D gene: NA; CDR3 DNA: TGTGCCAGCAGGCACGGGGGGCCTACGTTCTTC; CDR3 protein: CASRHGGPTFF